Listed below are T cell receptor beta chains from one sample, sequenced in a study of blood T cells in healthy people across ages. TCRdb ran MiXCR on the 5' RACE reads and lists one entry per CDR3 protein. The sample shows 700,000 or so distinct CDR3 sequences, approximately 40% of them seen only once. Specimen: blood. Receptors originate from an elderly man in good health. Each CDR3 is given with its conserved first and last residue. A D gene is named only where the DNA matches it firmly. A row's size may be missing; if present it is once, few, many or a size class.

d_call	v_call	clone_size	j_call	cdr3_nt	cdr3_aa
.	TRBV7-6	.	TRBJ2-2	TGTGCCAGCACCCCCAACACCGGGGAGCTGTTTTTT	CASTPNTGELFF
.	TRBV7-9	few	TRBJ2-5	TGTGCCAGCAGCTCCGTTGGGGGTCAGAGACAAGAGACCCAGTACTTC	CASSSVGGQRQETQYF
.	TRBV5-1	many	TRBJ2-5	TGCGCCAGCAGCACCTACTATCAAGAGACCCAGTACTTC	CASSTYYQETQYF
TRBD1	TRBV28	.	TRBJ2-7	TGTGCCAGCAGTACCCGGGACAGGGACTACGAGCAGTACTTC	CASSTRDRDYEQYF
.	TRBV29-1	many	TRBJ2-1	TGCAGCGTTGAAAGCCACAATGAGCAGTTCTTC	CSVESHNEQFF
.	TRBV4-2	.	TRBJ2-7	TGTGCCAGCAGTGGGACTTTTTACGAGCAGTACTTC	CASSGTFYEQYF
.	TRBV6-5	.	TRBJ2-5	TGTGCCAGCAGTCCCTGGGGTACCCAAGAGACCCAGTACTTC	CASSPWGTQETQYF
.	TRBV7-2	.	TRBJ2-5	TGTGCCAGCAGCTTGGCATCGCGGGGAGAGACCCAGTACTTC	CASSLASRGETQYF
TRBD1	TRBV6-5	.	TRBJ1-2	TGTGCCAGCAGCCCCAGGGGGCCTCGAAGAGGCTACACCTTC	CASSPRGPRRGYTF
.	TRBV6-2/TRBV6-3	.	TRBJ2-6	TGTGCCAGCAGAGACGTGCTGGGGGCTGGGGCCAACGTCCTGACTTTC	CASRDVLGAGANVLTF
TRBD1	TRBV6-5	few	TRBJ1-1	TGTGCCAGCAGCTCCGGGACAGGGGCCACTGAAGCTTTCTTT	CASSSGTGATEAFF
TRBD2	TRBV24-1	.	TRBJ2-2	TGTGCCACCCACCAGGGAGGGGCCGGGGAGCTGTTTTTT	CATHQGGAGELFF
.	TRBV10-2	few	TRBJ2-7	TGCGCCACCAGGGGACCTACCTACGAGCAGTACTTC	CATRGPTYEQYF
.	TRBV7-3	.	TRBJ1-6	TGTGCCAGCAGCCAGGGCTCGGATTCACCCCTCCACTTT	CASSQGSDSPLHF
.	TRBV6-1	many	TRBJ2-4	TGTGCCAGCAGTGAAAGGAATCTAGCCAAAAACATTCAGTACTTC	CASSERNLAKNIQYF
.	TRBV9	.	TRBJ1-6	TGTGCCAGCAGCGCAGGCGGCTCCTATAATTCACCCCTCCACTTT	CASSAGGSYNSPLHF
.	TRBV9	.	TRBJ2-7	TGTGCCAGTAGTTTCGGGGGAGACTACAATGAGCAGTACTTC	CASSFGGDYNEQYF
.	TRBV21-1	.	TRBJ2-2	TGTGCCAGCAGCAAAGGGGGACAAGAACTCACCGGGGAGCTGTTTTTT	CASSKGGQELTGELFF
.	TRBV7-8	few	TRBJ2-3	TGTGCCAGCAGCATGACCCTCCCGGCGCAGTATTTT	CASSMTLPAQYF
.	TRBV4-3	.	TRBJ2-1	TGCGCCAGCAGCCAAGAAGAAAGGCGGGACAGTGAGCAGTTCTTC	CASSQEERRDSEQFF
TRBD1	TRBV27	few	TRBJ1-2	TGTGCCAGCAGGGGACAGGCGGGGGGCGGCTACACCTTC	CASRGQAGGGYTF
TRBD2	TRBV12-3/TRBV12-4	.	TRBJ2-1	TGTGCCAGCAGTGCCGGGACTAGCGTCGGTGAGCAGTTCTTC	CASSAGTSVGEQFF
TRBD2	TRBV29-1	.	TRBJ2-3	TGCAGCGCCAGGAACGGGACTAGAAGCACAGATACGCAGTATTTT	CSARNGTRSTDTQYF
.	TRBV6-2/TRBV6-3	.	TRBJ2-5	TGTGCCAGCAGTGTACTTGGCTGGGAGACCCAGTACTTC	CASSVLGWETQYF
.	TRBV7-2	few	TRBJ2-3	TGTGCTTCCAGCTTAGGTCTACCAGATACGCAGTATTTT	CASSLGLPDTQYF
.	TRBV6-2/TRBV6-3	.	TRBJ2-1	TGTGCCAGCAGAACCAAAAGGGGGACCACAGACGGCAATGAGCAGTTCTTC	CASRTKRGTTDGNEQFF
TRBD2	TRBV9	.	TRBJ2-5	TGTGCCAGCAGCTCGGGACTAGAAAAGGAGACCCAGTACTTC	CASSSGLEKETQYF